These 16 T cell receptor beta chains came from one sample sequenced in a study of shared clonotypes between healthy human individuals. Here immunoSEQ multiplex PCR was the method, and the copy in TCRdb shows in-frame clones only, minus some. The sample lists about 770,000 clones; approximately 72% were seen once. The sample taken for sequencing was memory CD4+ T cells sorted from blood. Subset described: CD45RA-negative fraction. These receptors were taken from a woman in her 30s in good health.

V gene TRBV5-8 combines with J gene TRBJ1-4; tentatively, D is TRBD1 (6 bases). Trimming left V 4 bases short and J 0 bases short, with 19 bases between. The CDR3 is 18 residues long. Germline V CDR1 and CDR2: SGHTS, YDEGEE. The CDR3 bases are TGTGCCAGCAGCGAAGTTAGGGGGTCGGATGCAACTAATGAAAAACTGTTTTTT. It encodes CASSEVRGSDATNEKLFF.

The rearrangement uses TRBV5-1 and TRBJ2-7; tentatively, D is TRBD2 (6 bases). CDR1 and CDR2 (germline): SGHRS, YFSETQ. This CDR3 contains 14 residues. V was trimmed by 0 bases and J by 5 bases, leaving 12 bases between them. CDR3 in amino acids: CASSLVLGEDEQYF. The CDR3 region has the DNA TGCGCCAGCAGCTTGGTGCTCGGGGAGGACGAGCAGTACTTC.

CDR3 nucleotides: TGCGCCAGCAGCCAAGTTACGTGGATAGGGAATGAGCAGTTCTTC. Translated, it gives CASSQVTWIGNEQFF. V gene TRBV4-1 combines with J gene TRBJ2-1; no definite D call. The V gene's germline CDR1 is MGHRA and CDR2 YSYEKL. Trimming pared 1 base from V and 7 bases from J, leaving 14 bases between. This CDR3 spans 15 amino acids.

The chain carries TRBV25-1 and TRBJ2-5; D is undetermined. With 6 bases removed from V and 3 bases from J, the gap between germline ends came to 17 bases. Germline CDR1 MGHDK, CDR2 SYGVNS. The CDR3 contains 15 residues. CDR3 bases: TGTGCCAGCAGCGGGCGGTGGTCAGACAAAGAGACCCAGTACTTC. Its translation is CASSGRWSDKETQYF.

This clone was detected a few times. The V and J genes are TRBV4-2 and TRBJ2-1, with D maybe TRBD2 (6 bases). The germline CDR1 and CDR2 sequences are LGHNA and YNFKEQ. The V gene lost 2 bases and the J gene lost 6 bases, with 20 bases spanning the gap. The CDR3 contains 17 residues. This CDR3 is CASSQSLSGTPGNEQFF. The CDR3 DNA reads as TGTGCCAGCAGCCAATCCCTTAGCGGTACTCCGGGCAATGAGCAGTTCTTC.

V usage is TRBV19 and J usage is TRBJ1-2; maybe TRBD1 (5 bases). In germline, CDR1 is LNHDA, CDR2 SQIVND (reference sequence). The CDR3 contains 13 residues. V was cut by 6 bases and J by 6 bases, with 14 bases left in between. The CDR3 reads CASRWQQDDGYTF. The CDR3 DNA reads as TGTGCCAGTAGATGGCAACAGGACGATGGCTACACCTTC.

V usage is TRBV27 and J usage is TRBJ1-1; D is possibly TRBD1 (5 bases). Germline values: CDR1 MNHEY, CDR2 SMNVEV (reference sequence). The length of the CDR3 is 14 residues. Trimming pared 3 bases from V and 1 base from J, leaving 9 bases between. CDR3 nucleotides: TGTGCCAGCAGTTTTGGGGGGTGGAACACTGAAGCTTTCTTT. This encodes CASSFGGWNTEAFF.

This clone was counted at least ten times. The rearrangement uses TRBV7-9 and TRBJ2-2; no clear D. The CDR3 covers 13 residues. The germline CDR1 and CDR2 sequences are SEHNR and FQNEAQ (reference sequence). V dropped 8 bases and J dropped 1 base, with 8 bases sitting between them. CDR3 region: CASFKGNTGELFF. CDR3 in DNA: TGTGCCAGCTTCAAGGGGAACACCGGGGAGCTGTTTTTT.

Concerning this clone: The sample contains more than one DNA sequence encoding this CDR3. This rearrangement joins TRBV20-1 to TRBJ2-7; D gene ambiguous. The germline V gene encodes CDR1 DFQATT and CDR2 SNEGSKA (reference sequence). This CDR3 contains 11 residues. The V end was cut by 6 bases, the J end by 4 bases, with 10 bases between. The CDR3 coding sequence is TGCAGTGCCACGGATCTTTACGAGCAGTACTTC. This sequence encodes CSATDLYEQYF.

This chain uses TRBV10-3 with TRBJ2-5; 11 positions match TRBD1. V shed 3 bases, J shed 4 bases, and the junction held 1 base outside the gene matches. CDR1 ENHRY and CDR2 SYGVKD come from the germline V gene. The CDR3 spans 14 residues. CDR3 sequence: CAISDGQGAETQYF. For the CDR3, the DNA is TGTGCCATCAGTGATGGACAGGGGGCAGAGACCCAGTACTTC.

The rearrangement links TRBV5-1 to TRBJ1-5; D uncertain. The V gene lost 1 base and the J gene lost 5 bases, with 7 bases spanning the gap. The CDR3 runs to 13 residues. Germline-derived CDR1 and CDR2 are SGHRS and YFSETQ. The CDR3 is CASSLTSYQPQHF. DNA for the CDR3: TGCGCCAGCAGCTTGACCAGCTATCAGCCCCAGCATTTT.

The chain uses TRBV28 and TRBJ2-1; TRBD2 might be the D (6 bases). The germline V gene has CDR1 MDHEN and CDR2 SYDVKM. The CDR3 runs to 17 residues. CDR3 loop: CATQPTAGSSSYNEQFF. The CDR3 DNA sequence: TGTGCTACTCAACCCACTGCGGGGTCTAGCTCCTACAATGAGCAGTTCTTC.

The chain combines TRBV6-4 with TRBJ2-1; the D gene could be TRBD1 or TRBD2 (5 bases each). V gave up 3 bases and J gave up 3 bases, with 12 bases separating them. Germline-derived CDR1 and CDR2 are MRHNA and SNTAGT. The CDR3 has 15 amino acids. The CDR3 DNA reads as TGTGCCAGCAGTGAATGGGGGATGGGCTACAATGAGCAGTTCTTC. Translating gives CASSEWGMGYNEQFF.

The chain has TRBV6-5 and TRBJ2-2; D is ambiguous. Germline values: CDR1 MNHEY, CDR2 SVGAGI. The CDR3 is made up of 12 amino acids. Trimming removed 6 bases at V and 5 bases at J, with 7 bases between. Here the CDR3 reads CASREGTGELFF. Here the CDR3 DNA reads TGTGCCAGCAGGGAAGGTACCGGGGAGCTGTTTTTT.

This clone was seen a single time. This chain joins TRBV7-8 and TRBJ1-5, with 8 bases identical to TRBD1. Germline lookup yields CDR1 SGHVS and CDR2 FQNEAQ. This CDR3 region has 13 residues. V was pared by 4 bases and J by 7 bases, with 3 bases of the junction left unmatched. The CDR3 spells CASSSDRGQPQHF. The DNA of the CDR3 is TGTGCCAGCAGCTCCGACAGGGGCCAGCCCCAGCATTTT.

The chain recombines TRBV20-1 with TRBJ2-7, with D perhaps assigned TRBD1 or TRBD2 (5 bases each). This CDR3 is built from 10 residues. The V and J ends lost 6 bases and 7 bases respectively, with 10 bases between them. Looked up from germline, CDR1 is DFQATT and CDR2 is SNEGSKA (reference sequence). CDR3 nucleotide sequence: TGCAGTGCCCCAGGGAGTGAGCAGTACTTC. It is translated as CSAPGSEQYF.